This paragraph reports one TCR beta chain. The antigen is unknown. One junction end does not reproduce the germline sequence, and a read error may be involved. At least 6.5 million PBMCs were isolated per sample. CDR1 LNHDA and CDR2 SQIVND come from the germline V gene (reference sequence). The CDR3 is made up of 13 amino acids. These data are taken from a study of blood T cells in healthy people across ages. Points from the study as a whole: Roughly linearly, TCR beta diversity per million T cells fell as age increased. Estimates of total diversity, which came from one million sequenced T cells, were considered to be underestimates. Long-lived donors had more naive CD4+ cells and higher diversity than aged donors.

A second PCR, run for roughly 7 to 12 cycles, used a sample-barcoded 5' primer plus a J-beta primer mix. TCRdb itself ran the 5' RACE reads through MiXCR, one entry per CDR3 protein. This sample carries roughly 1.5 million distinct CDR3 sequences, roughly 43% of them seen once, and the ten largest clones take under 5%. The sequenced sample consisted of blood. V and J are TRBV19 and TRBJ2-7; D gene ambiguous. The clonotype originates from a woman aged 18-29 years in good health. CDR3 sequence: CASSWALSYGQYF. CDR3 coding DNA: TGTGCCAGTAGTTGGGCCCTCTCCTACGGGCAGTACTTC. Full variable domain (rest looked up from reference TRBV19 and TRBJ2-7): DGGITQSPKYLFRKEGQNVTLSCEQNLNHDAMYWYRQDPGQGLRLIYYSQIVNDFQKGDIAEGYSVSREKKESFPLTVTSAQKNPTAFYLCASSWALSYGQYFGPGTRLTVT.